A single sample gave rise to the 2 T cell receptor beta chains below, sequenced in a study of T cells after yellow fever vaccination. MiXCR, run by TCRdb on the 5' RACE reads, gives a single entry per CDR3 protein. This sample has about 320,000 distinct CDR3 sequences; approximately 13% occur once, and the top ten carry approximately 3.4%. Specimen: CD4+ T cells sorted from PBMCs, collected 15 days after the yellow fever booster vaccination. Receptor source: a man between 18 and 35 years old who received the YFV17D yellow fever vaccine.

This clonotype was counted only a few times. V and J are TRBV4-2 and TRBJ2-3, with D tentatively TRBD2 (6 bases). Germline CDR1 and CDR2: LGHNA and YNFKEQ. V lost 4 bases to trimming and J lost 1 base, with 18 bases between them. The CDR3 is made up of 17 amino acids. The CDR3 loop reads CASSLGRGGARTDTQYF. CDR3 DNA: TGTGCCAGCAGCCTGGGGCGGGGCGGCGCCCGCACAGATACGCAGTATTTT.

This clonotype was picked up a small number of times. The rearrangement joins TRBV10-3 to TRBJ1-5; weak D call: TRBD1 (5 bases). The CDR3 totals 16 residues. Trimming removed 0 bases at V and 2 bases at J, with 11 bases between. Germline CDR1 and CDR2: ENHRY and SYGVKD. CDR3 amino acids: CAISESGSGGNQPQHF. CDR3 coding DNA: TGTGCCATCAGTGAGTCGGGGTCGGGGGGCAATCAGCCCCAGCATTTT.